The source of this T cell receptor beta chain is a study of T cells in Graves' hyperthyroidism and ophthalmopathy. Study-level findings and limits: Ophthalmopathy was distinguished from stable hyperthyroidism by 13 V-J signatures. Blood also carried most thyroid clonotypes expanded above 0.001.

What was amplified from RNA transcripts were TCR beta CDR3 regions. RT-PCR in the first round (using the HTBI primer set) targeted the TCR CDR3. TCRdb independently ran MiXCR on the multiplex PCR reads; one entry per CDR3 protein. The table records approximately 620,000 distinct CDR3 sequences, roughly a sixth of them present only once. Patients having uncontrolled infection, another autoimmune disease, pregnancy or lactation were not included. Diagnostic decisions used clinical symptoms, serum thyroxine and TRAb, thyroid ultrasound and orbital computed tomography. This clonotype was seen repeatedly, ten times or more. Its matching antigen is unknown. This CDR3 has 14 amino acids. Per the germline V gene, CDR1 is MNHNY and CDR2 is SVGAGI (reference sequence). Trimming shortened V by 2 bases and J by 2 bases, and 9 bases separated the two germline ends.

The TCR was taken from a woman aged 40 to 50 with Graves' ophthalmopathy. The chain joins TRBV6-6 to TRBJ1-2; D gene uncertain. The sample was blood. CDR3 in amino acids: CASSYDPWNYGYTF. The CDR3 nucleotides read TGTGCCAGCAGTTACGATCCATGGAACTATGGCTACACCTTC.